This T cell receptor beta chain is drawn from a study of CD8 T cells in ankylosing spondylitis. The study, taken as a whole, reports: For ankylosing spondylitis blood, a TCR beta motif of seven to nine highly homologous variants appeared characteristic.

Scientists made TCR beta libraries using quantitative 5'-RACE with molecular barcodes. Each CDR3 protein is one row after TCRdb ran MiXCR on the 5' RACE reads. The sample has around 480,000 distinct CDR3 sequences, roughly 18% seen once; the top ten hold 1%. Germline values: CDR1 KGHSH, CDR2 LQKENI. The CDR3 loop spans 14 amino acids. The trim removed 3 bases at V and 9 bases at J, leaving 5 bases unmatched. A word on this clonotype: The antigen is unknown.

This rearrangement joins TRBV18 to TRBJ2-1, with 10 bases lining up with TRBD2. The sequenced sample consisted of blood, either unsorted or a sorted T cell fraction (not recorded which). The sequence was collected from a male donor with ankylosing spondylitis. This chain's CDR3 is CASSPLAGEGEQFF. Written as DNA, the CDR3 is TGTGCCAGCTCACCTCTAGCGGGAGAAGGTGAGCAGTTCTTC. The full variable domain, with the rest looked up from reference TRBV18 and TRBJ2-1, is NAGVMQNPRHLVRRRGQEARLRCSPMKGHSHVYWYRQLPEEGLKFMVYLQKENIIDESGMPKERFSAEFPKEGPSILRIQQVVRGDSAAYFCASSPLAGEGEQFFGPGTRLTVL.